This T cell receptor (beta chain) emerged from a study of blood T cells in healthy people across ages. On this clonotype: Its specificity is unknown.

A sample-barcoded 5' primer and a J-beta primer mix were used in a second PCR of roughly 7 to 11 cycles. One entry per CDR3 protein, called by TCRdb with MiXCR from the 5' RACE reads. This sample has about 780,000 distinct CDR3 sequences, with 46% found just once. General study findings and limits: Investigators viewed diversity estimates from one million T cells as underestimates, the study reported.

The CDR3 totals 15 residues. V lost 1 base and J 1 base, leaving 8 bases between the germline ends. The germline gives CDR1 LGHNA, CDR2 YNFKEQ. The chain recombines TRBV4-2 with TRBJ2-4; D not certain. The clonotype originates from a man of 80 years or more in good health. Input material: blood. CDR3 sequence reads: CASSQGGSAKNIQYF. The DNA of the CDR3 is TGTGCCAGCAGCCAAGGAGGTTCGGCCAAAAACATTCAGTACTTC.